This TCR beta chain came from a study of T cells after yellow fever vaccination (dated by TCRdb to about 2019). In the study overall: Libraries from fractions with low cell numbers were prepared with the SMART-Seq v4 Ultra Low Input RNA kit. Blood was collected at multiple timepoints before and after primary and secondary immunization, and bulk PBMC replicates and cell subsets were isolated. To track T-cell clones before and after primary and booster YFV17D yellow fever vaccination, bulk TCR alpha and beta repertoires were sequenced longitudinally. Two healthy male donors made up the cohort, one aged 18 to 30 years and the other aged 30 to 40 years. Summary of the overall study and its limitations: Compared with the primary T-cell response, the secondary T-cell response was weaker but faster, peaking on day 5 rather than day 15. Because only two donors were included in the study, the extent to which the findings can be generalized is limited. A small share of clonotypes was detected in both CD4 and CD8 compartments, with the overlap likely arising from convergent recombination. After the booster, most of the clones that had expanded following primary vaccination were detected again (around 95% of CD4 and around nine tenths of CD8), which suggests that memory was broadly maintained. FACS-sorted repertoires could contain abundant contaminating clonotypes from the bulk population, so computational filtering was required.

In light of the paper, this sample's treatment or condition label describes: live attenuated yellow fever vaccine strain. At each blood-draw timepoint, two biological replicates of bulk PBMCs were collected. PBMCs were isolated from peripheral blood using a standard Ficoll-Paque protocol. RNA was extracted with TriZol from bulk PBMCs, CD4 and CD8 fractions, and dextramer-positive and dextramer-negative fractions. CDR1 and CDR2, looked up from the germline V gene (reference sequence), are SGHNT and YYREEE. The cysteine opens and the phenylalanine closes a CDR3 of 14 amino acids. This entry keeps only the CDR3 DNA: 42 bases, framed from base 1. Deletion took 5 bases off V and 0 bases off J, with a span of 8 bases between the germline ends. TCR cDNA was synthesized by 5'RACE template switching, which introduced a universal primer site and unique molecular identifiers. cDNA synthesis was primed from both the TCR alpha and TCR beta constant segments. Library amplification used two PCR steps, and the second PCR step added sample barcodes and sequencing adapters. Libraries were sequenced on Illumina HiSeq 2500 (2x100 bp) or NovaSeq (2x150 bp). The authors' analysis ran thus. Demultiplexing of reads and collapsing into UMI consensus sequences were performed with MIGEC, and V(D)J alignment was carried out with MiXCR. Using edgeR on replicate PBMC samples, clonotypes were called vaccine-responding if FDR was below 0.01 and the log2 fold change was above 5 up to day 15. CD4 or CD8 identity was assigned to each bulk clonotype according to whether the clonotype was present at higher abundance in the sequenced CD4 repertoire or the sequenced CD8 repertoire. In-frame beta chains were kept once TCRdb had trimmed the public reads at Q25 with fastp and called clones with MiXCR. Rows are combined by CDR3 protein, so each entry shows the most common genes and DNA. These V and J calls originate from TCRdb's pipeline instead of the authors' own analysis. The sample records roughly 520,000 distinct CDR3 sequences, 21% of which are singletons. Of the sample, about 17% is held by the ten largest clones.

Comments on this clonotype: There is no known antigen for this receptor. No clone much larger than this one lies a single base away; base qualities are absent.

The V gene is TRBV5-4 and the J gene is TRBJ2-2, with the D gene not clear enough to name. The clonotype comes from a man younger than 30 who received the YFV17D yellow fever vaccine. The specimen was PBMCs, collected approximately 22 days after the first yellow fever vaccination. This receptor carries the CDR3 CASRPDPNTGELFF. The DNA sequence is given as TGTGCCAGCAGACCGGACCCGAACACCGGGGAGCTGTTTTTT.